A selection of T cell receptor beta chains follows, all from one sample in a study of CD8 T cells in ankylosing spondylitis. TCRdb independently ran MiXCR on the 5' RACE reads; one entry per CDR3 protein. Among 30,000 to 35,000 distinct CDR3 sequences listed, about 31% were seen once. Sequenced: synovial fluid, either unsorted or a sorted T cell fraction (not recorded which). The origin of the receptors is a male donor with ankylosing spondylitis. Each CDR3 is given with its conserved first and last residue. Fields, in order: J gene, clone size, V gene, CDR3 length, D gene, CDR3 DNA, CDR3 protein. A D gene is named only where the DNA matches it firmly. Not every row has a clone size; where given, it reads once, few, many or a size class.

TRBJ2-2 | - | TRBV27 | 16 | - | TGTGCCAGCAGCTCCATCGACACGGTTAACACCGGGGAGCTGTTTTTT | CASSSIDTVNTGELFF
TRBJ1-2 | few | TRBV7-9 | 13 | - | TGTGCCAGCAGCTCCGACAGGATTTATGGCTACACCTTC | CASSSDRIYGYTF
TRBJ2-5 | few | TRBV27 | 15 | TRBD2 | TGTGCCAGCGCGCGGGGAGGGACCTCCAGGGAGACCCAGTACTTC | CASARGGTSRETQYF
TRBJ1-5 | - | TRBV20-1 | 16 | - | TGCAGTGCTAGAGATATGGCTTCATATAGCAATCAGCCCCAGCATTTT | CSARDMASYSNQPQHF
TRBJ2-1 | few | TRBV15 | 17 | - | TGTGCCACCTACCCGACCCAAGTTTGGGGGAACCACAATGAGCAGTTCTTC | CATYPTQVWGNHNEQFF
TRBJ1-6 | - | TRBV6-5 | 15 | - | TGTGCCAGCAGTTACTCACGGCAGGGGAGTTCACCCCTCCACTTT | CASSYSRQGSSPLHF
TRBJ2-5 | - | TRBV7-8 | 16 | TRBD2 | TGTGCCAGCAGCTTAGAGGGACTAGCGGGAGAAGAGACCCAGTACTTC | CASSLEGLAGEETQYF
TRBJ1-6 | few | TRBV10-2 | 11 | - | TGCGCCAGCAGCGATCCCCATCTCCTCCACTTT | CASSDPHLLHF
TRBJ2-1 | - | TRBV24-1 | 14 | - | TGTGCCACCAGTGAACCTGGGACCAACAATGAGCAGTTCTTC | CATSEPGTNNEQFF
TRBJ2-2 | few | TRBV10-3 | 14 | - | TGTGCCATACAAACTAGTGCGAACACCGGGGAGCTGTTTTTT | CAIQTSANTGELFF
TRBJ2-2 | few | TRBV20-1 | 17 | TRBD2 | TGCAGTGCTAGAGATCGAGCGCGGGAGGCAAACACCGGGGAGCTGTTTTTT | CSARDRAREANTGELFF
TRBJ1-2 | - | TRBV7-9 | 14 | TRBD1 | TGTGCCAGCAGCCAGGGACAGGGGCACTATGGCTACACCTTC | CASSQGQGHYGYTF
TRBJ2-1 | - | TRBV20-1 | 16 | TRBD2 | TGCAGTGCTAGAGGCCCGACTAGCGGGAGCCACAATGAGCAGTTCTTC | CSARGPTSGSHNEQFF
TRBJ1-2 | few | TRBV29-1 | 13 | TRBD1 | TGCAGCGCCAGGGACAGGGATAACTATGGCTACACCTTC | CSARDRDNYGYTF
TRBJ1-1 | few | TRBV7-9 | 14 | - | TGTGCCAGCAGCTTAGTAACGGTGAACACTGAAGCTTTCTTT | CASSLVTVNTEAFF
TRBJ2-2 | - | TRBV30 | 15 | TRBD1 | TGTGCCTGGAGCAGACAGGGGGCGCGAGGCGGGGAGCTGTTTTTT | CAWSRQGARGGELFF
TRBJ2-3 | - | TRBV28 | 18 | TRBD2 | TGTGCCAGCAGTTTCATCGGGACTAGCGGATCTAGCACAGATACGCAGTATTTT | CASSFIGTSGSSTDTQYF
TRBJ2-1 | few | TRBV6-5 | 14 | - | TGTGCCAGCAGCTTACAGGGTTCCTACAATGAGCAGTTCTTC | CASSLQGSYNEQFF
TRBJ1-5 | - | TRBV27 | 15 | - | TGTGCCAGCAGTTTTGGCGGCAGGGGCCGATGGCCCCAGCATTTT | CASSFGGRGRWPQHF
TRBJ2-3 | medium-sized | TRBV7-6 | 17 | TRBD2 | TGTGCCAGCAGCTCGTTTGGCGGGAGGATCAGCACAGATACGCAGTATTTT | CASSSFGGRISTDTQYF
TRBJ2-3 | once | TRBV2 | 17 | TRBD2 | TGTGCCAGCAAAGGGACTAGCGGATTGAGGGGCACAGATACGCAGTATTTT | CASKGTSGLRGTDTQYF
TRBJ2-5 | few | TRBV12-3/TRBV12-4 | 13 | - | TGTGCCAGCAGTTCCGGACAGCCAGAGACCCAGTACTTC | CASSSGQPETQYF
TRBJ1-2 | - | TRBV27 | 14 | - | TGTGCCAGCAGTTTTGACAGGCGTGTCTATGGCTACACCTTC | CASSFDRRVYGYTF
TRBJ1-4 | few | TRBV12-3/TRBV12-4 | 15 | - | TGTGCCAGCAGCCTCAAAGGGGACCCAAATGAAAAACTGTTTTTT | CASSLKGDPNEKLFF
TRBJ2-1 | - | TRBV28 | 15 | TRBD2 | TGTGCCAGCACCGAACTAGCGGATCTCTTTAATGAGCAGTTCTTC | CASTELADLFNEQFF
TRBJ2-1 | - | TRBV6-4 | 16 | - | TGTGCCAGCAGTGACTCTTACGCGAGCTCCTACAATGAGCAGTTCTTC | CASSDSYASSYNEQFF
TRBJ2-7 | few | TRBV25-1 | 14 | - | TGTGCCAGCCGCGGCGGGACAGAAACCTACGAGCAGTACTTC | CASRGGTETYEQYF
TRBJ1-4 | - | TRBV11-2 | 15 | - | TGTGCCAGCAGCTTAGGGGGGGCAACTAATGAAAAACTGTTTTTT | CASSLGGATNEKLFF
TRBJ1-2 | few | TRBV7-9 | 15 | TRBD1 | TGTGCCAGCAGCTTAGGAGGGGGCGCCATCTATGGCTACACCTTC | CASSLGGGAIYGYTF
TRBJ1-2 | once | TRBV14 | 13 | - | TGTGCCAGCAGCCAAGGGGGATTCTATGGCTACACCTTC | CASSQGGFYGYTF
TRBJ1-1 | - | TRBV15 | 14 | - | TGTGCCACCAGCAGAGACAGGGGAGGTATTGAAGCTTTCTTT | CATSRDRGGIEAFF
TRBJ2-3 | few | TRBV20-1 | 16 | TRBD2 | TGCAGTGCTAGAGATGGGCTAGCGGGACTCACAGATACGCAGTATTTT | CSARDGLAGLTDTQYF
TRBJ2-1 | - | TRBV30 | 15 | TRBD2 | TGTGCCTGGAGGGGAGGACTAGCGGGGCTTAATGAGCAGTTCTTC | CAWRGGLAGLNEQFF
TRBJ1-2 | - | TRBV20-1 | 14 | - | TGCAGTGCTAGAGATCGGGGGGTCGTCTATGGCTACACCTTC | CSARDRGVVYGYTF
TRBJ1-1 | few | TRBV12-3/TRBV12-4 | 15 | TRBD1 | TGTGCCAGCAGTCCTGGACAGGCGAAACACACTGAAGCTTTCTTT | CASSPGQAKHTEAFF
TRBJ2-1 | - | TRBV20-1 | 19 | - | TGCTGTGCTAGAGATGACGAGAAAGGGCCTATTAGCTCCTACAATGAGCAGTTCTTC | CCARDDEKGPISSYNEQFF
TRBJ2-1 | - | TRBV9 | 17 | TRBD1 | TGTGCCAGCAGCGTAGCTCGAGGACAGGTATTCAACAATGAGCAGTTCTTC | CASSVARGQVFNNEQFF
TRBJ2-2 | medium-sized | TRBV24-1 | 13 | - | TGTGCCACCCATAGCGGGAACACCGGGGAGCTGTTTTTT | CATHSGNTGELFF
TRBJ2-2 | - | TRBV3-1 | 17 | - | TGTGCCAGCAGCCAAGTCAACCTTGTATCGAGGACCGGGGAGCTGTTTTTT | CASSQVNLVSRTGELFF
TRBJ2-1 | few | TRBV20-1 | 15 | - | TGCAGTGGTAGGGAGGTGGCCAACTCCTACAATGAGCAGTTCTTC | CSGREVANSYNEQFF
TRBJ2-1 | - | TRBV7-9 | 15 | TRBD2 | TGTGCCAGCAGGCCGGGACTAGCTACTTACAATGAGCAGTTCTTC | CASRPGLATYNEQFF
TRBJ2-1 | once | TRBV12-3/TRBV12-4 | 14 | - | TGTGCCAGCAGCGTGGGTCGCGACGGCAATGAGCAGTTCTTC | CASSVGRDGNEQFF
TRBJ1-2 | - | TRBV7-2 | 14 | - | TGTGCCAGCAGCTTAGATCACAGCACCTATGGCTACACCTTC | CASSLDHSTYGYTF